This TCR beta chain came from a study of cytomegalovirus exposure and HLA in healthy donors. The donors were members of the validation cohort, which comprised 120 subjects and was separate from the first cohort of fewer than 700 subjects. Sequencing was performed with immunoSEQ multiplex PCR; in TCRdb, only in-frame clones are kept and a portion is missing. The sample yields under 150,000 clones, 84% seen once. Comments on this clone: The antigen remains undetermined.

Points from the study as a whole: Rare TCR sequences dominated, though some public TCRs recurred in many donors. Reports showed the classifier diagnosing cytomegalovirus status with high specificity and sensitivity. In vitro work confirmed that three CMV-associated chains recognize CMV antigens.

The sequencing sample was made of PBMCs. This receptor was obtained from a woman in her 30s in good health and CMV-seronegative.

The CDR3 protein is CASSYTGENGYTF. The CDR3 DNA is TGCGCCAGCAGCTACACAGGGGAGAATGGCTACACCTTC. V is TRBV5-1 and J is TRBJ1-2; the match to TRBD1 covers 7 bases. This CDR3 has 13 amino acids. In germline, CDR1 is SGHRS, CDR2 YFSETQ. With V trimmed by 3 bases and J by 6 bases, 5 bases remained unmatched.